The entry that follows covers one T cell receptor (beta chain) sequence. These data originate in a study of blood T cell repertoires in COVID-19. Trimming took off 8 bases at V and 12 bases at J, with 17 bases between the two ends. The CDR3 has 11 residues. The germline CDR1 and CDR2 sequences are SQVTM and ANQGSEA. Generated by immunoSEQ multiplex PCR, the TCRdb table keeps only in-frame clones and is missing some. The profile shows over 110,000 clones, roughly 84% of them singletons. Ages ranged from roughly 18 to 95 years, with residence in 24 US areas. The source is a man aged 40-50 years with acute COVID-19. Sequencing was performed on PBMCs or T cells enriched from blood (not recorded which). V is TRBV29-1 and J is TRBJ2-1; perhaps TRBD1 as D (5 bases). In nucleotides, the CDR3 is TGCAGCACCCCAACCCCCACAGGGCAGTTCTTC. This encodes CSTPTPTGQFF.